This T cell receptor (beta chain) originates from a study of T-cell reconstitution after alpha-beta-depleted transplantation in children. The study's findings and limits: Reportedly, alpha-beta T cells present about two months post-transplant originated from several hundred expanded clones of graft origin. In some patients, recipient T cells and intrathymic progenitors surviving conditioning explained high day-60 diversity. T-cell counts and diversity were attributed mostly to newly produced T cells one year after transplant.

This clonotype appeared many times. The antigen is undetermined. Per germline, CDR1 DFQATT and CDR2 SNEGSKA (reference sequence). The CDR3 length is 15 residues. V lost 6 bases, J lost 6 bases, and 23 bases lay in between. Preparation of the TCRbeta library used unique molecular identifiers. TCRdb independently ran MiXCR on the PCR reads; one entry per CDR3 protein. There are hundreds of thousands of distinct CDR3 sequences in the sample; around 13% occur only once, and around 0.8% lies in the top ten. The sample was PBMCs, taken before TCRalphabeta/CD19-depleted stem cell transplant. The chain couples TRBV20-1 to TRBJ2-5; D assignment may be TRBD1 or TRBD2 (5 bases each). The receptor comes from a girl aged 2 to 10 with congenital amegakaryocytic thrombocytopenia, due to receive a stem cell transplant. The CDR3 DNA reads TGCAGTGCACCCGGACCCGGGACGGCTCTAAAGACCCAGTACTTC. It translates to CSAPGPGTALKTQYF.